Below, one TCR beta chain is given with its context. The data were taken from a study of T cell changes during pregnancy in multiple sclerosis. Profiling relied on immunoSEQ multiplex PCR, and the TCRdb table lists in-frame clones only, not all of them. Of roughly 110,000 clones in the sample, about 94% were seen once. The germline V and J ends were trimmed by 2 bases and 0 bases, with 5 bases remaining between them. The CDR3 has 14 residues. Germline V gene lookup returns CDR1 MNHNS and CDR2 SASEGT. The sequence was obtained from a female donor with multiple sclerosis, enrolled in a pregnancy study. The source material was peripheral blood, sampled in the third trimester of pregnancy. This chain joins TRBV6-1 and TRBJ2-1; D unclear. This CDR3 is CASSEQNSYNEQFF. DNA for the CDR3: TGTGCCAGCAGTGAACAGAACTCCTACAATGAGCAGTTCTTC.